This TCR beta chain derives from a study of beta chain features in type 1 diabetes. Expressed TCRB transcripts were sequenced because the isolated RNA had all been reverse transcribed beforehand. Profiling relied on immunoSEQ multiplex PCR, and the TCRdb table lists in-frame clones only, not all of them. The sample has 250,000 to 350,000 clones, approximately 11% seen once. Losses at the gene ends were 2 bases for V and 6 bases for J; bases not matched to a gene: 6. The CDR3 loop spans 14 amino acids. CDR1 is LGHNA, CDR2 YNFKEQ, per germline. This clone occurred a few times. The sequenced sample was naive CD4+ T cells from blood. This sequence was found in a woman younger than 45 in good health. The chain joins TRBV4-2 to TRBJ2-7, with 8 nucleotides matching TRBD2. CDR3 protein: CASSQLAGGIEQYF. The CDR3 DNA reads TGTGCCAGCAGCCAACTGGCGGGAGGTATCGAGCAGTACTTC.